These 23 T cell receptor beta chains were all obtained from the same sample, sequenced in a study of a mutant IDH1 vaccine in newly diagnosed glioma (dated by TCRdb to the early 2020s). The library was built by means of the immunoSEQ multiplex PCR assay. TCRdb holds this immuneACCESS table with in-frame rearrangements only. Some clones are missing; in checked studies, unresolved V genes explain under half, and the rest has no known cause. For this sample there are roughly 71,000 clones; around 86% appear just once. The ten largest clones represent about 3% of the sample. The sample's time point, from its label and the paper: baseline, week 1 (first vaccination visit). The label giving this sample's treatment or condition can be read as: pre-vaccination baseline after standard-of-care therapy. This specimen consisted of PBMCs, obtained from a glioma patient treated with radiotherapy, temozolomide or both. These receptors were collected from a man aged 25 to 40 with glioma.

The chain is built from TRBV6-1 and TRBJ1-6, with 8 bases identical to TRBD1. CDR1 and CDR2 (germline): MNHNS, SASEGT. The junction had 6 bases not matched to a gene; V was cut back by 4 bases and J by 7 bases. CDR3 size: 15 residues. For the CDR3, the DNA is TGTGCCAGCAGTGCCTGGACAGGGACCAATTCACCCCTCCACTTT. Its protein product is CASSAWTGTNSPLHF.

The chain couples TRBV28 to TRBJ2-2; 7 nucleotides line up with TRBD1. Germline-derived CDR1 and CDR2 are MDHEN and SYDVKM. CDR3 length: 15 amino acids. The ends lost 5 bases at V and 0 bases at J; junction bases unmatched: 3. The CDR3 region is CASSPGTANTGELFF. DNA for the CDR3: TGTGCCAGCAGTCCCGGGACAGCGAACACCGGGGAGCTGTTTTTT.

A remark on this clone: At one end the junction does not follow the germline gene, possibly because of a read error. Other DNA sequences in this sample translate to the same CDR3. The chain joins TRBV5-1 to TRBJ2-3; 7 bases match TRBD1. CDR1 and CDR2 from the germline V gene are SGHRS and YFSETQ. The CDR3 is 14 residues long. The CDR3 protein is CASSFGQAADTQYF. CDR3 in DNA: TGCGCTAGCAGCTTCGGACAGGCGGCAGATACGCAGTATTTT.

The V and J genes are TRBV6-5 and TRBJ1-2; 10 nucleotides agree with TRBD1. Germline assignment: CDR1 MNHEY and CDR2 SVGAGI. The V gene end was trimmed by 2 bases and the J gene end by 9 bases; junction bases not matched to a gene: 9. This CDR3 has 15 residues. DNA for the CDR3: TGTGCCAGCAGTTACGGTCGCCAGGGACAGGGGAGCTACACCTTC. As protein: CASSYGRQGQGSYTF.

The J gene is TRBJ1-2, the V gene TRBV6-5, with 7 bases lining up with TRBD1. Unmatched junction bases numbered 6, after V lost 0 bases and J lost 5 bases. Looked up from germline, CDR1 is MNHEY and CDR2 is SVGAGI. CDR3 length: 15 amino acids. CDR3 amino acids: CASSYSQGPIYGYTF. The CDR3 DNA reads TGTGCCAGCAGTTACTCACAGGGGCCTATATATGGCTACACCTTC.

Of note for this clone: One end of the junction is discordant with germline, which a read error may explain. The chain combines TRBV19 with TRBJ2-5; no reliable D call. Germline V CDR1 and CDR2: LNHDA, SQIVND (reference sequence). The CDR3 is made up of 12 amino acids. The CDR3 bases are TGTGCCAGTAGATCTGGGGAAGAGACCCGGTACTTC. Protein product: CASRSGEETRYF.

This chain connects TRBV20-1 to TRBJ1-1; D is unresolved. Germline V lookup: CDR1 DFQATT, CDR2 SNEGSKA (reference sequence). The V and J ends lost 1 base and 8 bases respectively, with 5 bases between them. The CDR3 covers 10 residues. CDR3 loop: CSARGAEAFF. In nucleotides, the CDR3 is TGCAGTGCTAGAGGGGCCGAAGCTTTCTTT.

The chain uses TRBV19 and TRBJ1-4; D call uncertain. The germline V gene encodes CDR1 LNHDA and CDR2 SQIVND (reference sequence). CDR3 size: 12 residues. V lost 3 bases and J 6 bases, leaving 5 bases between the germline ends. In DNA form, the CDR3 reads TGTGCCAGTAGTATTTTGGATGAAAAACTGTTTTTT. Translating gives CASSILDEKLFF.

This clone has a handful of counts. This rearrangement joins TRBV15 to TRBJ1-1; a possible D gene is TRBD1 (5 bases). The germline gives CDR1 LNHNV, CDR2 YYDKDF (reference sequence). The CDR3 extends over 14 amino acids. V was clipped by 1 base and J by 2 bases, with 8 bases between them. The CDR3 DNA sequence: TGTGCCACCAGCAGAGGCAGGACAAACACTGAAGCTTTCTTT. Translation: CATSRGRTNTEAFF.

This clone appeared once. In nucleotides, the CDR3 is TGTGCCAGCAGCATAAAAGGGGGAGAGCAGTACTTC. Protein product: CASSIKGGEQYF. J is TRBJ2-7 and V is TRBV7-8, with D perhaps matching TRBD1 (6 bases). Trimming cost V 5 bases and J 7 bases, with 12 bases left between them. The CDR3 loop spans 12 amino acids. The germline gives CDR1 SGHVS, CDR2 FQNEAQ.

V is TRBV14 and J is TRBJ1-6, with 7 bases aligning to TRBD1. The junction had 4 bases not matched to a gene; V was cut back by 4 bases and J by 10 bases. CDR1 and CDR2 (germline): SGHDN, FVKESK. CDR3 length equals 13 residues. The CDR3 is CASSRGGVSPLHF. The CDR3 coding sequence is TGTGCCAGCAGCCGAGGGGGCGTCTCACCCCTCCACTTT. Full variable domain (rest looked up from reference TRBV14 and TRBJ1-6): EAGVTQFPSHSVIEKGQTVTLRCDPISGHDNLYWYRRVMGKEIKFLLHFVKESKQDESGMPNNRFLAERTGGTYSTLKVQPAELEDSGVYFCASSRGGVSPLHFGNGTRLTVT.

The V and J genes are TRBV29-1 and TRBJ2-3; no definite D call. The V and J ends lost 4 bases and 6 bases respectively, with 11 bases between them. Germline CDR1 SQVTM, CDR2 ANQGSEA. This CDR3 comprises 12 residues. In DNA, the CDR3 is TGCAGCGTTGGGGTTCAGGCGGATACGCAGTATTTT. This codes for CSVGVQADTQYF.

The J gene is TRBJ1-2, the V gene TRBV6-5; D is uncertain. V was cut by 2 bases and J by 7 bases, with 11 bases left in between. CDR3 size: 13 residues. Germline CDR1 reads MNHEY; CDR2 reads SVGAGI. The CDR3 spells CASSYRVSAGYTF. The CDR3 DNA follows: TGTGCCAGCAGTTACAGGGTTTCAGCTGGCTACACCTTC.

The V and J genes are TRBV7-8 and TRBJ1-6, with a weak D call TRBD1 (5 bases). Trimming stripped 5 bases from V and 7 bases from J, with 12 bases between. This CDR3 comprises 14 residues. CDR1 and CDR2 (germline): SGHVS, FQNEAQ. CDR3 loop: CASSPRQLNSPLHF. CDR3 bases: TGTGCCAGCAGCCCCCGACAGCTAAATTCACCCCTCCACTTT.

The V gene is TRBV10-2, the J gene TRBJ2-7, with D tentatively TRBD1 (6 bases). The V gene lost 7 bases and the J gene lost 0 bases, with 16 bases spanning the gap. Germline V CDR1 and CDR2: WSHSY, SAAADI. This CDR3 region has 15 residues. The CDR3 sequence is CASTGQGQISYEQYF. The DNA for the CDR3 is TGCGCCAGCACAGGGCAGGGGCAAATCTCCTACGAGCAGTACTTC.

The chain employs TRBV4-1 and TRBJ2-7, with D tentatively TRBD1 or TRBD2 (5 bases each). Trimming removed 2 bases from V and 3 bases from J, with 20 bases in between. Per the germline V gene, CDR1 is MGHRA and CDR2 is YSYEKL. The CDR3 covers 17 residues. CDR3 region: CASSQWTGTINNYEQYF. Here the CDR3 DNA reads TGCGCCAGCAGCCAATGGACCGGGACCATCAATAACTACGAGCAGTACTTC.

The genes are TRBV11-2 and TRBJ1-6; tentative D call: TRBD1 (5 bases). Germline V gene sequence: CDR1 SGHAT, CDR2 FQNNGV. V was cut by 4 bases and J by 0 bases, with 16 bases left in between. There are 18 residues in the CDR3. The CDR3 here is CASSSGGGGPSYNSPLHF. In DNA form, the CDR3 reads TGTGCCAGCAGCTCAGGCGGTGGGGGACCCTCCTATAATTCACCCCTCCACTTT.

V and J are TRBV5-4 and TRBJ2-3; TRBD2 might be the D (5 bases). V lost 5 bases to trimming and J lost 6 bases, with 16 bases between them. The CDR3 sequence is 14 residues long. Germline loops: CDR1 SGHNT, CDR2 YYREEE (reference sequence). CDR3 sequence: CASSYDRGRDTQYF. The CDR3 bases are TGTGCCAGCAGTTATGATCGAGGGCGGGATACGCAGTATTTT.

The chain uses TRBV2 and TRBJ2-5; D is ambiguous. The CDR3 totals 12 residues. CDR1 and CDR2 (germline): SNHLY, FYNNEI. Trimming cost V 6 bases and J 5 bases, with 10 bases left between them. The CDR3: CASSHPPETQYF. The CDR3, as DNA: TGTGCCAGCAGCCACCCCCCCGAGACCCAGTACTTC. Looking up the rest from reference TRBV2 and TRBJ2-5 gives the full variable domain: EPEVTQTPSHQVTQMGQEVILRCVPISNHLYFYWYRQILGQKVEFLVSFYNNEISEKSEIFDDQFSVERPDGSNFTLKIRSTKLEDSAMYFCASSHPPETQYFGPGTRLLVL.

The CDR3 nucleotides read TGCAGTGCTAAGAGAGCCAATGAGCAGTTCTTC. Translation: CSAKRANEQFF. J is TRBJ2-1 and V is TRBV20-1; the D is unclear. The V gene lost 4 bases and the J gene lost 6 bases, with 7 bases spanning the gap. Germline loops: CDR1 DFQATT, CDR2 SNEGSKA (reference sequence). The CDR3 consists of 11 residues.

V and J are TRBV5-6 and TRBJ2-5; D gene unclear. Germline lookup yields CDR1 SGHDT and CDR2 YYEEEE. The CDR3 loop spans 14 amino acids. V lost 4 bases and J lost 0, with 10 bases in between. Here the CDR3 DNA reads TGTGCCAGCAGCCGAGAGCAGCACCAAGAGACCCAGTACTTC. Encoded protein: CASSREQHQETQYF.

The chain recombines TRBV10-1 with TRBJ2-1; the D gene could be TRBD1 or TRBD2 (5 bases each). The CDR3 spans 16 residues. V was cut by 0 bases and J by 9 bases, with 18 bases left in between. Germline CDR1 and CDR2: WNHNN and SYGVQD (reference sequence). CDR3: CASSESSGGRVGEQFF. The CDR3 coding sequence is TGCGCCAGCAGTGAGTCGTCCGGAGGCAGGGTGGGTGAGCAGTTCTTC.

The chain employs TRBV11-2 and TRBJ2-7; D is unresolved. Germline lookup yields CDR1 SGHAT and CDR2 FQNNGV. CDR3 length: 15 amino acids. Trimming took 1 base from V and 2 from J, leaving 12 bases between them. CDR3 bases: TGTGCCAGCAGCTTAGGTGTCGGCCCAGCCTACGAGCAGTACTTC. Protein sequence: CASSLGVGPAYEQYF.